This record concerns one TCR beta chain sequence. Method: immunoSEQ multiplex PCR; TCRdb's copy keeps in-frame clones and lacks some. The data show about 58,000 clones, 86% seen once. This sample is part of a study of OX40 agonist ivuxolimab in advanced cancers. Germline V gene data show CDR1 as KGHSH and CDR2 as LQKENI. The CDR3 runs to 17 residues. V was pared by 3 bases and J by 7 bases, with 11 bases of the junction left unmatched. The chain links TRBV18 to TRBJ2-1; 11 positions agree with TRBD2. Sequencing used CD4+ or CD8+ T cells sorted from blood, obtained in a trial of the OX40 agonist ivuxolimab. The sequence was collected from an adult with an advanced solid tumor such as melanoma, head and neck, liver or kidney cancer. CDR3 sequence reads: CASSPSLAGVVRNEQFF. CDR3 in DNA: TGTGCCAGCTCACCGTCACTAGCGGGGGTAGTTAGAAATGAGCAGTTCTTC.